This T cell receptor beta chain was captured in a study of blood T cell repertoires in COVID-19. As for the study in general: The United States, Italy and Spain supplied acute and convalescent COVID-19 samples. From T cells, B-cell-depleted T cells, or PBMCs came the material, which was cDNA or gDNA.

Some clones are missing from TCRdb's copy, which holds only in-frame ones; the method was immunoSEQ multiplex PCR. The sample shows some 450,000 clones, 85% to 90% of them seen only once. The ends lost 6 bases at V and 6 bases at J; junction bases unmatched: 7. The CDR3 consists of 13 residues. Per germline, CDR1 MNHEY and CDR2 SVGAGI. This chain connects TRBV6-5 to TRBJ2-7; 8 bases match TRBD1. The source material was peripheral blood. The receptor was isolated from a man younger than 35 with COVID-19, enrolled during active disease. The CDR3 nucleotides read TGTGCCAGCAGCCAGACAGGGGCCGGCGAGCAGTACTTC. Encoded protein: CASSQTGAGEQYF.